The clone carrying this T cell receptor beta chain showed up many times. Its target is unknown. From germline, CDR1 is GTSNPN and CDR2 SVGIG (reference sequence). The CDR3 spans 14 residues. The ends lost 3 bases at V and 11 bases at J; junction bases unmatched: 14. This sample stems from a study of neurological immune-mediated disorders. Findings and limits, study-wide: Among expanded clones, no CDR3 amino acid sequences were shared across subjects, a pattern suggesting private repertoires in all groups.

One entry per CDR3 protein results from TCRdb running MiXCR on the 5' RACE reads. The data hold about 33,000 distinct CDR3 sequences, with around 13% observed a single time. Documented time point: longitudinal time-point 2. The unsorted libraries were generated from a total of 2 million PBMCs, which had been stored in RNAlater at -80 C. This TCR came from a middle-aged woman in good health. The rearrangement uses TRBV30 and TRBJ1-1; 8 nucleotides align to TRBD1. What was sequenced was PBMCs. The CDR3 nucleotides read TGTGCCTGGAGCGTCGACAGGGGCGATGGTGGGGCTTTCTTT. Encoded protein: CAWSVDRGDGGAFF.